The 2 T cell receptor beta chains listed next were all sequenced from one sample in a study of blood T cell repertoires in COVID-19. Method: immunoSEQ multiplex PCR; TCRdb's copy keeps in-frame clones and lacks some. The table has 200,000 to 300,000 clones, around 90% seen once. Sequencing was carried out using peripheral blood. All receptors derive from a woman in her sixties with COVID-19, enrolled during active disease.

The gene calls are TRBV5-4 and TRBJ1-1, with TRBD1 matching over 7 bases. This CDR3 has 14 amino acids. Trimming took 5 bases from V and 1 from J; bases not matched to a gene: 5. Germline V gives CDR1 SGHNT, CDR2 YYREEE (reference sequence). As DNA, the CDR3 is TGTGCCAGCAGGTATGCAGGGGGGAACACTGAAGCTTTCTTT. Residues: CASRYAGGNTEAFF.

The rearrangement links TRBV6-5 to TRBJ1-2, with D possibly being TRBD1 (5 bases). Per the germline V gene, CDR1 is MNHEY and CDR2 is SVGAGI. The CDR3 consists of 15 residues. The V gene lost 7 bases and the J gene lost 6 bases, with 21 bases spanning the gap. CDR3 nucleotide sequence: TGTGCCAGCATTAGCAGGTTGGCAGGGAAGGATGGCTACACCTTC. Protein: CASISRLAGKDGYTF.